What follows describes a single T cell receptor (beta chain). The antigen is not known. The sample originates from a study of cytomegalovirus exposure and HLA in healthy donors. Findings of the study overall: Reports showed the classifier diagnosing cytomegalovirus status with high specificity and sensitivity. A missense DCLRE1C variant was associated with V- and J-gene trimming of TCR beta chains in a later analysis, and an independent cohort replicated the association. A later analysis found most CMV-associated TCR beta chains apparently HLA-restricted. The authors reported that TCR beta sequences could predict HLA-A and HLA-B alleles. These predictions were accurate for most subjects in the first cohort.

PCR used 60 Vbeta primers and 13 Jbeta primers. Here immunoSEQ multiplex PCR was the method, and the copy in TCRdb shows in-frame clones only, minus some. The data contain 36,000 or so clones, around 80% of them singletons. This CDR3 is 15 amino acids long. The germline CDR1 and CDR2 sequences are SGHRS and YFSETQ. The source is a woman in her late teens or twenties in good health and CMV-seronegative. The source material was PBMCs. J is TRBJ2-5 and V is TRBV5-1; TRBD1 aligns across 8 bases. The end of the DNA aligns better with TRBJ2-7, so the J call may be wrong. CDR3 residues: CASSTGQGLDYEQYF. Written as DNA, the CDR3 is TGCGCCAGCAGCACTGGACAGGGCTTGGACTACGAGCAGTACTTC.